This TCR beta chain was obtained from a study of long-term antiretroviral therapy in people with HIV. Version v3.0 of the immunoSEQ assay was performed at survey level. Assay: immunoSEQ multiplex PCR; the TCRdb copy retains only in-frame clones and omits some. The sample contains approximately 39,000 clones, roughly 80% of which appear only once. CDR1 is MNHNY, CDR2 SVGAGI, per germline (reference sequence). Losses at the gene ends were 6 bases for V and 7 bases for J; bases not matched to a gene: 12. This CDR3 is 15 amino acids long. The material sequenced was unsorted PBMCs, taken 1.5 years after starting antiretroviral therapy. V and J are TRBV6-6 and TRBJ2-1, with 7 bases aligning to TRBD1. This clonotype originated in a man aged 18 to 29 with HIV. This CDR3 reads CASRNFDRDVNEQFF. For the CDR3, the DNA is TGTGCCAGCAGAAACTTCGACAGGGACGTTAATGAGCAGTTCTTC.